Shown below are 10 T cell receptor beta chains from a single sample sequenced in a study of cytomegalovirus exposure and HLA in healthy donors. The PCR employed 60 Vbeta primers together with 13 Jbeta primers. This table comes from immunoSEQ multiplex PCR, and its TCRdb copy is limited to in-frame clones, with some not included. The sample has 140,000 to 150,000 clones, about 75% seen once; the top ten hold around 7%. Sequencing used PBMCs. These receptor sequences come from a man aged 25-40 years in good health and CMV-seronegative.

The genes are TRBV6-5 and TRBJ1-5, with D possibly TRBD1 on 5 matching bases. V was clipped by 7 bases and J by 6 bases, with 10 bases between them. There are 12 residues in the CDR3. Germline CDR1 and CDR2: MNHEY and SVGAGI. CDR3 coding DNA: TGTGCCAGCACTCCCCAGGGTCAGCCCCAGCATTTT. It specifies CASTPQGQPQHF.

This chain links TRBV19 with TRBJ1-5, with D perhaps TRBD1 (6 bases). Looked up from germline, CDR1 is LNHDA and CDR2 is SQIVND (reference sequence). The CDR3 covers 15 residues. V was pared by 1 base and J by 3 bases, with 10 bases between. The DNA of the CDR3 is TGTGCCAGTAGTATAGCCCAGGGGTACAATCAGCCCCAGCATTTT. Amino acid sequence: CASSIAQGYNQPQHF.

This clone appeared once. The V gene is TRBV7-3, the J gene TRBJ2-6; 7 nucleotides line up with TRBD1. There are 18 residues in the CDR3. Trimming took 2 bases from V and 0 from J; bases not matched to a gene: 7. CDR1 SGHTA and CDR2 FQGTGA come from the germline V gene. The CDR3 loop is CASSLAQGQNSGANVLTF. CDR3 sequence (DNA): TGTGCCAGCAGCTTAGCCCAGGGACAGAACTCTGGGGCCAACGTCCTGACTTTC.

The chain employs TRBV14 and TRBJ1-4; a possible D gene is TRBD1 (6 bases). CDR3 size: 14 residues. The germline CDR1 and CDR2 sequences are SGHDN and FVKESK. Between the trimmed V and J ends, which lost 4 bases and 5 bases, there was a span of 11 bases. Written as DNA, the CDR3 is TGTGCCAGCAGCCCCGGGACACTAAATGAAAAACTGTTTTTT. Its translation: CASSPGTLNEKLFF. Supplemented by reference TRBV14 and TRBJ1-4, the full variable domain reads EAGVTQFPSHSVIEKGQTVTLRCDPISGHDNLYWYRRVMGKEIKFLLHFVKESKQDESGMPNNRFLAERTGGTYSTLKVQPAELEDSGVYFCASSPGTLNEKLFFGSGTQLSVL.

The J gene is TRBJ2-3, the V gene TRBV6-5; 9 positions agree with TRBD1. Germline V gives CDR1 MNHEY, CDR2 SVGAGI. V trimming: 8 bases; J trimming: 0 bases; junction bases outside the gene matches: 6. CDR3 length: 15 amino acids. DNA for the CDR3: TGTGCCAGCGCGACAGGGGGGGCTAGCACAGATACGCAGTATTTT. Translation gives CASATGGASTDTQYF.

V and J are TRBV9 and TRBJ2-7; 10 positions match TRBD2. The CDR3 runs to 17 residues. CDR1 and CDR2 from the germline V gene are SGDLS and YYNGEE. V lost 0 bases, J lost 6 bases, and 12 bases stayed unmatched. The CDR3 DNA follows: TGTGCCAGCAGCGTAGGGGGGCTAGCGGGAGAGTGGGGCGAGCAGTACTTC. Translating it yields CASSVGGLAGEWGEQYF.

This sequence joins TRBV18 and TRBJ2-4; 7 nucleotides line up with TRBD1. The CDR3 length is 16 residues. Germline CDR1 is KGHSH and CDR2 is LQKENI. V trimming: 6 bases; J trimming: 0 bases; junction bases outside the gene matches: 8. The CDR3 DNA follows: TGTGCCAGCTCGCCAACGGGACAGATAGCCAAAAACATTCAGTACTTC. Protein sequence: CASSPTGQIAKNIQYF. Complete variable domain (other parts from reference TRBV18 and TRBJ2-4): NAGVMQNPRHLVRRRGQEARLRCSPMKGHSHVYWYRQLPEEGLKFMVYLQKENIIDESGMPKERFSAEFPKEGPSILRIQQVVRGDSAAYFCASSPTGQIAKNIQYFGAGTRLSVL.

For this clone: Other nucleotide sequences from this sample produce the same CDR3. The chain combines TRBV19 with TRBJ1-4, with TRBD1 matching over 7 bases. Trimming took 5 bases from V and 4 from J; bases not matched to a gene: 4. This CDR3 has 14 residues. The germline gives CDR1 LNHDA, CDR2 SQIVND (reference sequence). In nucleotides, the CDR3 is TGTGCCAGTAGTCCCGGGACAGTTAATGAAAAACTGTTTTTT. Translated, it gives CASSPGTVNEKLFF.

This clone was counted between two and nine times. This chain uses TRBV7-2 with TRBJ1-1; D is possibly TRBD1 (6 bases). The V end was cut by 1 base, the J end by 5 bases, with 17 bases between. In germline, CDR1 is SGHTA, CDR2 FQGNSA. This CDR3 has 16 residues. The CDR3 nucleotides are TGTGCCAGCAGCTTAGTATCTCTTTTTGGGACAACTGAAGCTTTCTTT. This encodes CASSLVSLFGTTEAFF.

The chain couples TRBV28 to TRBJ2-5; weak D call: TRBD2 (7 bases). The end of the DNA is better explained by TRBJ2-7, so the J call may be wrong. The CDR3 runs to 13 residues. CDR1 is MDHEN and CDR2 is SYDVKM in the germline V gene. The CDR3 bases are TGTGCCAGCAGTTTATTCGGGGGGCTCGAGCAGTACTTC. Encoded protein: CASSLFGGLEQYF.